This TCR beta chain was sequenced for a study of cytomegalovirus exposure and HLA in healthy donors. Whole-study results and caveats: The majority of CMV-associated TCR beta chains were reported as apparently HLA-restricted in a later analysis. Some TCR beta chains (roughly 160 of them) were listed as cytomegalovirus-associated. Sequence variants that were highly shared formed a cluster that was likely a sequencing artifact.

The CDR3 extends over 16 amino acids. J lost 2 bases, V lost 1 base, and 4 bases had no gene match. Germline V CDR1 and CDR2: MNHEY, SVGAGI. Use of 60 Vbeta and 13 Jbeta primers characterized the PCR. Repertoires were generated with immunoSEQ multiplex PCR, while TCRdb's copy carries only in-frame clones and drops some. This table holds over 200,000 clones, approximately 80% found once. A remark on this clone: The antigen is not known.

Healthy people donating bone marrow made up the donors. The receptor's source is a woman between 40 and 55 years old in good health and CMV-seronegative. The rearrangement links TRBV6-5 to TRBJ2-3; 9 bases are shared with TRBD1. The source material was PBMCs. CDR3 region: CASSYLGTGLTDTQYF. DNA for the CDR3: TGTGCCAGCAGTTACTTGGGGACAGGGCTCACAGATACGCAGTATTTT.